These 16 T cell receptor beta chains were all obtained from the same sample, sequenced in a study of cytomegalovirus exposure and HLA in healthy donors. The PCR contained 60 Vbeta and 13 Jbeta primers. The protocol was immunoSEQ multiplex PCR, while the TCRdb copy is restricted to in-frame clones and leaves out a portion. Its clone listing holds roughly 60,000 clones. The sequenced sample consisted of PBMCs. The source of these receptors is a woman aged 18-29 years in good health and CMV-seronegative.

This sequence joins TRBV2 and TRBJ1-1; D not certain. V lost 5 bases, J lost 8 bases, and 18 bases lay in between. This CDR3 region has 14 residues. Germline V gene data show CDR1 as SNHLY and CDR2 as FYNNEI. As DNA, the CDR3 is TGTGCCAGCAGTAGAGAGAGGGCAGCTGCCGAAGCTTTCTTT. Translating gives CASSRERAAAEAFF.

CDR3 sequence: CAWDRGAYEQYF. The CDR3 DNA follows: TGTGCCTGGGACAGGGGGGCCTACGAGCAGTACTTC. This chain joins TRBV30 and TRBJ2-7; 9 nucleotides match TRBD1. The CDR3 contains 12 residues. From germline, CDR1 is GTSNPN and CDR2 SVGIG (reference sequence). Trimming took 5 bases from V and 2 from J; bases not matched to a gene: 1.

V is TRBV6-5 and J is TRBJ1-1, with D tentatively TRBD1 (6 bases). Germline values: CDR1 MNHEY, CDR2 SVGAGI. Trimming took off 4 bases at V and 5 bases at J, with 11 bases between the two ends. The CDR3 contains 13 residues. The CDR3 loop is CASSFTQGTEAFF. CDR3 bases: TGTGCCAGCAGTTTCACTCAGGGGACTGAAGCTTTCTTT.

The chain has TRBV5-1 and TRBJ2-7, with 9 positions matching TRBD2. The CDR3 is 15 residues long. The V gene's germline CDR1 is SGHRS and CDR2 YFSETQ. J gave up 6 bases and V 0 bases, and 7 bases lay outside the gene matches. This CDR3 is CASSLAKAGGREQYF. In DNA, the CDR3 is TGCGCCAGCAGCTTGGCCAAGGCGGGAGGGCGCGAGCAGTACTTC.

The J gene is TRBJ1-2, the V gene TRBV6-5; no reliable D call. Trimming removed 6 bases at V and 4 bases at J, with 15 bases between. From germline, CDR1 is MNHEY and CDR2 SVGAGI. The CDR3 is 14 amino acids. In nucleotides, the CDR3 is TGTGCCAGCAGCCCCGCGGGTCTTGCCTATGGCTACACCTTC. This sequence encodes CASSPAGLAYGYTF.

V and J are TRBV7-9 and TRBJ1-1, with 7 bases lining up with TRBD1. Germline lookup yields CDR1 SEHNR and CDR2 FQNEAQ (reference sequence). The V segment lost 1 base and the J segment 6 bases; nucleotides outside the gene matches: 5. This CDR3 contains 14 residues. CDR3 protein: CASSLVRGSPEAFF. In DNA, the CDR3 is TGTGCCAGCAGCTTAGTCAGGGGGAGCCCTGAAGCTTTCTTT.

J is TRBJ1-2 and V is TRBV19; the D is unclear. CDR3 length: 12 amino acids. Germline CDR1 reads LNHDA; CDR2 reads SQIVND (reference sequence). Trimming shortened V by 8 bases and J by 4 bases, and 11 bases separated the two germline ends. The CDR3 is CASGLGPYGYTF. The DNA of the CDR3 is TGTGCCAGTGGTCTGGGCCCCTATGGCTACACCTTC. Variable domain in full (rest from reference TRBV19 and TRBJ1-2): DGGITQSPKYLFRKEGQNVTLSCEQNLNHDAMYWYRQDPGQGLRLIYYSQIVNDFQKGDIAEGYSVSREKKESFPLTVTSAQKNPTAFYLCASGLGPYGYTFGSGTRLTVV.

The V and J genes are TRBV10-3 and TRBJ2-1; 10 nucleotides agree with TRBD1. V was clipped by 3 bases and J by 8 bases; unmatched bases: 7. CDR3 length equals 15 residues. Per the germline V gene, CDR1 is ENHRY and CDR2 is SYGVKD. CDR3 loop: CAISDRDRGNHEQFF. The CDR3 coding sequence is TGTGCCATCAGTGACCGGGACAGGGGTAACCATGAGCAGTTCTTC.

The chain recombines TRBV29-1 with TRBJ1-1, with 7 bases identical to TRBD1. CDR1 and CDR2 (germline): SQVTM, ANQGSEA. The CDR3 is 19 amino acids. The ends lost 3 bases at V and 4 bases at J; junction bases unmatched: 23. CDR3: CSVEVLLTGPRTLGTEAFF. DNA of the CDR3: TGCAGCGTTGAGGTCCTCTTGACAGGGCCTAGAACACTCGGCACTGAAGCTTTCTTT.

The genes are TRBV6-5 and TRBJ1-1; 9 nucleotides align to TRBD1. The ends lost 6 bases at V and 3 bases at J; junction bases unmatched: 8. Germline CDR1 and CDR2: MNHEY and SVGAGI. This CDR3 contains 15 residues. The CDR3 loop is CASRRQGVWDTEAFF. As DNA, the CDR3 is TGTGCCAGCAGGCGACAGGGGGTCTGGGACACTGAAGCTTTCTTT.

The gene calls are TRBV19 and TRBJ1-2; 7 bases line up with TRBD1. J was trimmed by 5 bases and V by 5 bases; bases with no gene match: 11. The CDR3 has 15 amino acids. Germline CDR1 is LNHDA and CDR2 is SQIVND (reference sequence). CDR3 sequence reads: CASSGRGGSAYGYTF. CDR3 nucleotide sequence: TGTGCCAGTAGTGGGCGAGGGGGCTCCGCTTATGGCTACACCTTC. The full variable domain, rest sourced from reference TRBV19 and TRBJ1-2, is DGGITQSPKYLFRKEGQNVTLSCEQNLNHDAMYWYRQDPGQGLRLIYYSQIVNDFQKGDIAEGYSVSREKKESFPLTVTSAQKNPTAFYLCASSGRGGSAYGYTFGSGTRLTVV.

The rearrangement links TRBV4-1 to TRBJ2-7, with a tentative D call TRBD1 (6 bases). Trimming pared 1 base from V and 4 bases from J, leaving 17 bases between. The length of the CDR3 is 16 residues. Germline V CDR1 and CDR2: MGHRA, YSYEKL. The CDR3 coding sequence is TGCGCCAGCAGCCAAGGATATAACGCAGGGGCTTACGAGCAGTACTTC. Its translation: CASSQGYNAGAYEQYF.

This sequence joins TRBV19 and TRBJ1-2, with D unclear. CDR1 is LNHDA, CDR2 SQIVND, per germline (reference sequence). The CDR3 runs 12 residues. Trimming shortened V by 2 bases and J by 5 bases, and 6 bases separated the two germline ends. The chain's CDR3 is CASSITDYGYTF. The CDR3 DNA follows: TGTGCCAGTAGTATAACAGATTATGGCTACACCTTC.

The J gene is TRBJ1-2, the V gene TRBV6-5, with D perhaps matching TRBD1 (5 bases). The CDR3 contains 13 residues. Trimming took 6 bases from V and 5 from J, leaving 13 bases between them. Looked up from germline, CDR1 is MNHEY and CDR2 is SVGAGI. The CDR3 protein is CASSPDTSYGYTF. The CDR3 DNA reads TGTGCCAGCAGCCCGGACACATCTTATGGCTACACCTTC.

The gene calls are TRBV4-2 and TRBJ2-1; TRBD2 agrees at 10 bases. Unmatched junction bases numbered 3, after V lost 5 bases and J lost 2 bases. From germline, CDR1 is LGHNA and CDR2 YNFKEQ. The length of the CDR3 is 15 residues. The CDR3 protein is CASSGSGGAYNEQFF. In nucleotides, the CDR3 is TGTGCCAGCAGCGGAAGCGGGGGGGCCTACAATGAGCAGTTCTTC.

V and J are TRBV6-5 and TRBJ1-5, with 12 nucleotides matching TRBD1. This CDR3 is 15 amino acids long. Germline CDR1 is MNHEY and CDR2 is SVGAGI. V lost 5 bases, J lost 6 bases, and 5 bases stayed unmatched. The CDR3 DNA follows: TGTGCCAGCAGTAGGGGACAGGGGGCGCGTCAGCCCCAGCATTTT. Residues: CASSRGQGARQPQHF.